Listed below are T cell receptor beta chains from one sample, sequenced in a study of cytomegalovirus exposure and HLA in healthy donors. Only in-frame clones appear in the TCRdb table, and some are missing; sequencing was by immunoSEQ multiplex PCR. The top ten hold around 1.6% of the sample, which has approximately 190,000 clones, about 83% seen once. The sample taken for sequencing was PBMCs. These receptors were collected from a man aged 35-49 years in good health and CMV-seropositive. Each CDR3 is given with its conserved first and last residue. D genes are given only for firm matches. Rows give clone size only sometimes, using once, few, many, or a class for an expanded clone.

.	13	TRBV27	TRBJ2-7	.	.	CASSFFGQGAAYF
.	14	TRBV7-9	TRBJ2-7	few	TGTGCCAGCAGCTTAGTAGGACCTCGGGGCGAGCAGTACTTC	CASSLVGPRGEQYF
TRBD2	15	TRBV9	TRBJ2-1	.	TGTGCCAGCAGCTCCGGACTAGCGGGTAACAATGAGCAGTTCTTC	CASSSGLAGNNEQFF
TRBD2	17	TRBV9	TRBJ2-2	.	TGTGCCAGCAGCGTAGAGATTAGCGGGGAGGACACCGGGGAGCTGTTTTTT	CASSVEISGEDTGELFF
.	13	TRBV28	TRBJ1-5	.	TGTGCCAGTCTAGGGGGGGGTCATCAGCCCCAGCATTTT	CASLGGGHQPQHF
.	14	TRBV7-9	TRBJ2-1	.	TGTGCCAGCACCGGAGGGTTCTCTCTCTATGAGCAGTTCTTC	CASTGGFSLYEQFF
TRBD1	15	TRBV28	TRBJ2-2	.	TGTGCCAGCAGTTTGCAGACAGGGTTGACCGGGGAGCTGTTTTTT	CASSLQTGLTGELFF
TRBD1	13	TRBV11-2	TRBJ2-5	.	TGTGCCAGCAGCTTCGACAGGGCGGAGACCCAGTACTTC	CASSFDRAETQYF
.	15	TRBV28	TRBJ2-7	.	TGTGCCAGCAGTAGCTTGGGGGGAAGCTCCTACGAGCAGTACTTC	CASSSLGGSSYEQYF
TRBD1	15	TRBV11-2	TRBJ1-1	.	TGTGCCAGCAGAAAAAGGACAGGCACGAACACTGAAGCTTTCTTT	CASRKRTGTNTEAFF
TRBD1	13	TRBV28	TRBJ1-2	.	TGTGCCAGCAGTTTAACAGGGGTCTATGGCTACACCTTC	CASSLTGVYGYTF
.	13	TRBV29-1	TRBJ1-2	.	TGCAGCGTGAAACTCGCAGGGGACTATGGCTACACCTTC	CSVKLAGDYGYTF